This T cell receptor (beta chain) is from a study of control samples from healthy donors and cancer patients. V was cut by 3 bases and J by 6 bases, with 17 bases left in between. CDR3 length equals 15 residues. CDR1 is KGHSH, CDR2 LQKENI, per germline. Clones were sequenced by immunoSEQ multiplex PCR, and TCRdb holds only the in-frame ones, with some missing. The sample records 150,000 to 200,000 clones, about 93% being singletons. This receptor was obtained from a man between 18 and 29 years old in good health. The chain has TRBV18 and TRBJ1-2, with a weak D call TRBD1 (5 bases). What was sequenced was blood. This chain's CDR3 is CASSPQGQVQNGYTF. DNA of the CDR3: TGTGCCAGCTCACCTCAGGGCCAGGTTCAAAATGGCTACACCTTC.